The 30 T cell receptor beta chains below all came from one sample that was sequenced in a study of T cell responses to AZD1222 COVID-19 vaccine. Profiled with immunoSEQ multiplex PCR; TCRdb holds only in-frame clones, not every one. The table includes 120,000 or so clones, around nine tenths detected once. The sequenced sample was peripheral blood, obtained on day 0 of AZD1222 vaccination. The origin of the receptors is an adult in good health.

Written as DNA, the CDR3 is TGTGCCTGGAGTGTGTGGACTCCCATTACCGAGACCCAGTACTTC. It specifies CAWSVWTPITETQYF. V gene TRBV30 combines with J gene TRBJ2-5; perhaps TRBD2 as D (5 bases). CDR1 and CDR2 (germline): GTSNPN, SVGIG (reference sequence). V was pared by 0 bases and J by 5 bases, with 16 bases between. This CDR3 comprises 15 residues. The variable domain in full, completed from reference TRBV30 and TRBJ2-5, reads SQTIHQWPATLVQPVGSPLSLECTVEGTSNPNLYWYRQAAGRGLQLLFYSVGIGQISSEVPQNLSASRPQDRQFILSSKKLLLSDSGFYLCAWSVWTPITETQYFGPGTRLLVL.

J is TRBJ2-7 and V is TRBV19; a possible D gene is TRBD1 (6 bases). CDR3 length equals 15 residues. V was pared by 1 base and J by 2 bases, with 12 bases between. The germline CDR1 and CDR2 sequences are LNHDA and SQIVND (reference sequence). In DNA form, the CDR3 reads TGTGCCAGTAGTATAGTAGCCAGGGGAGCCTACGAGCAGTACTTC. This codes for CASSIVARGAYEQYF. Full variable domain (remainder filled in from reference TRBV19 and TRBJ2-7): DGGITQSPKYLFRKEGQNVTLSCEQNLNHDAMYWYRQDPGQGLRLIYYSQIVNDFQKGDIAEGYSVSREKKESFPLTVTSAQKNPTAFYLCASSIVARGAYEQYFGPGTRLTVT.

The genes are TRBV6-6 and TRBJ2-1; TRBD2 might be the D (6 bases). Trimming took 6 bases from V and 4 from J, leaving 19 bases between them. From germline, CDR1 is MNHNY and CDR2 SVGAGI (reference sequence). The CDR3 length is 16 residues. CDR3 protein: CASSRALTRGYNEQFF. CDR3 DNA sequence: TGTGCCAGCAGCCGCGCGCTGACTCGGGGGTACAATGAGCAGTTCTTC.

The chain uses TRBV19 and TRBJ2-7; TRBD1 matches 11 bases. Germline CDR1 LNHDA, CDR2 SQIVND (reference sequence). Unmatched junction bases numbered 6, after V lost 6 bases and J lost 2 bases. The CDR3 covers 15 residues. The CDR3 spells CASRPGTGGAYEQYF. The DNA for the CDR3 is TGTGCCAGTAGACCCGGGACAGGGGGAGCCTACGAGCAGTACTTC. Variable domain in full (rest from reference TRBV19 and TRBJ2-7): DGGITQSPKYLFRKEGQNVTLSCEQNLNHDAMYWYRQDPGQGLRLIYYSQIVNDFQKGDIAEGYSVSREKKESFPLTVTSAQKNPTAFYLCASRPGTGGAYEQYFGPGTRLTVT.

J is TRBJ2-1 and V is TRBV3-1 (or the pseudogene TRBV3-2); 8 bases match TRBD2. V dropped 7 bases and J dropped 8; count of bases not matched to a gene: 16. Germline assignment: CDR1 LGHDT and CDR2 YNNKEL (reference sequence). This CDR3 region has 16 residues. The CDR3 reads CASTPLRAGGRYEQFF. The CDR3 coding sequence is TGTGCCAGCACCCCCCTTCGGGCGGGAGGCAGGTATGAGCAGTTCTTC.

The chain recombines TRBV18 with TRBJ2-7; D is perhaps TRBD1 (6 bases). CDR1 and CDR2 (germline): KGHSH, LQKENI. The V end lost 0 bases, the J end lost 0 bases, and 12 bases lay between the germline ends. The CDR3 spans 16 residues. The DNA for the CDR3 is TGTGCCAGCTCACCACCGAATGGACAGAGCTCCTACGAGCAGTACTTC. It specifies CASSPPNGQSSYEQYF.

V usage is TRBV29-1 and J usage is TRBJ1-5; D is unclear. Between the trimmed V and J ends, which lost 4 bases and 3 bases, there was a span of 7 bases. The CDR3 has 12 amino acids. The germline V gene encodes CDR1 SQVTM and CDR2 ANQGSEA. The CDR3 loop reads CSVGEVNQPQHF. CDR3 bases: TGCAGCGTTGGGGAGGTCAATCAGCCCCAGCATTTT.

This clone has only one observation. CDR3 DNA sequence: TGTGCCAGCAGTGAAGTCCCCTCCTACGAGCAGTACTTC. This encodes CASSEVPSYEQYF. V usage is TRBV6-1 and J usage is TRBJ2-7; the D is unclear. The CDR3 is 13 residues long. Germline loops: CDR1 MNHNS, CDR2 SASEGT. The germline V and J ends were trimmed by 1 base and 0 bases, with 4 bases remaining between them.

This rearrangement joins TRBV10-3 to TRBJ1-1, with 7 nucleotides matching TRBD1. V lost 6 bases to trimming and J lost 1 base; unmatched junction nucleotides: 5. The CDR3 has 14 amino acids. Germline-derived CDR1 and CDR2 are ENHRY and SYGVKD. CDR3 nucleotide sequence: TGTGCCATCAGCGGGACAGCGGGGAACACTGAAGCTTTCTTT. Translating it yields CAISGTAGNTEAFF.

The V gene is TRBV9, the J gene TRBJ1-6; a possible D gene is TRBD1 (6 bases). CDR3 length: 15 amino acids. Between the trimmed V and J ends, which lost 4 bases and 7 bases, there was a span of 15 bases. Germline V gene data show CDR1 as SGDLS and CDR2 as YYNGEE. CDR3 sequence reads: CASSPALDRNSPLHF. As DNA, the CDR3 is TGTGCCAGCAGCCCCGCCTTGGACAGAAATTCACCCCTCCACTTT.

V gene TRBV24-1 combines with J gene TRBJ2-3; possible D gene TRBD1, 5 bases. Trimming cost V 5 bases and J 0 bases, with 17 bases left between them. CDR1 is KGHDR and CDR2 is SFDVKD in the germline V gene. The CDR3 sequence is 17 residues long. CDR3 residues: CATSGTPGKTSTDTQYF. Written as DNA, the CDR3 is TGTGCCACCAGTGGGACACCCGGAAAAACAAGCACAGATACGCAGTATTTT.

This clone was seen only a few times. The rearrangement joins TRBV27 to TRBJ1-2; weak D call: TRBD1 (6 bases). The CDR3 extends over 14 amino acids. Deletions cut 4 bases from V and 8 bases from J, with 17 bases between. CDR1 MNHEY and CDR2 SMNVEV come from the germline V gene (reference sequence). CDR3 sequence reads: CASSSLDSLGGYTF. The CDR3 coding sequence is TGTGCCAGCAGTTCCCTGGACAGTCTCGGGGGCTACACCTTC.

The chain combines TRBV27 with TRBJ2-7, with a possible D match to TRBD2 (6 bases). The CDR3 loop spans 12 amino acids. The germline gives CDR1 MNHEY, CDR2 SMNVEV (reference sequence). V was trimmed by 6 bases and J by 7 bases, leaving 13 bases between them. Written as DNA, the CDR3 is TGTGCCAGCAGGGGACTCACCAGGGAGCAGTACTTC. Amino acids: CASRGLTREQYF.

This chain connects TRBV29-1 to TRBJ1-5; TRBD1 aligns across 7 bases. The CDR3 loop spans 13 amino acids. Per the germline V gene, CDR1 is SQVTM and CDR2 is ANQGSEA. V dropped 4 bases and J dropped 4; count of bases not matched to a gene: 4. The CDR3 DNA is TGCAGCGTTGCCTACAGGGGTAATCAGCCCCAGCATTTT. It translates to CSVAYRGNQPQHF.

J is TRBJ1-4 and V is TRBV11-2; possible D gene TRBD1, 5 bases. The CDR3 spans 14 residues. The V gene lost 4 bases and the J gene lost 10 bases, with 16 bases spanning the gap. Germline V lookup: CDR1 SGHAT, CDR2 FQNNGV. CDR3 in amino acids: CASSSDGTRGKLFF. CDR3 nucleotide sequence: TGTGCCAGCAGCTCCGACGGGACGAGAGGAAAACTGTTTTTT.

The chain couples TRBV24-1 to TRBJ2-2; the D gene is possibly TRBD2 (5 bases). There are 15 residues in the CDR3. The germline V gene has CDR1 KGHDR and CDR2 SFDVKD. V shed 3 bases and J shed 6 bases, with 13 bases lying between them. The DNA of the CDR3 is TGTGCCACCAGTGATCCCCGGGGTGGGCCCGGGGAGCTGTTTTTT. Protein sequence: CATSDPRGGPGELFF.

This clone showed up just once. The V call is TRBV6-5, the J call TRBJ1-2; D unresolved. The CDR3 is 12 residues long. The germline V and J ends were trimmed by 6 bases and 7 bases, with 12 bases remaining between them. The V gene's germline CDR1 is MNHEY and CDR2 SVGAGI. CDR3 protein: CASSRTGAGYTF. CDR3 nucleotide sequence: TGTGCCAGCAGCAGGACGGGCGCTGGCTACACCTTC.

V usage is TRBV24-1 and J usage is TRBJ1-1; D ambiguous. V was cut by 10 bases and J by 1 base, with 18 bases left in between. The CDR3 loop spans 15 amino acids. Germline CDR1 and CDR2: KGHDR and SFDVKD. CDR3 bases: TGTGCCACGTTGGGCCTTGGCGGAGGGAACACTGAAGCTTTCTTT. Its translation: CATLGLGGGNTEAFF.

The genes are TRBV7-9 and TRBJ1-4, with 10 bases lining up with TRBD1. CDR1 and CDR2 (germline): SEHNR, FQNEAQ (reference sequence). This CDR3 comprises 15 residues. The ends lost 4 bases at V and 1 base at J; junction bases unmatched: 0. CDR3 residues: CASSWTGGTNEKLFF. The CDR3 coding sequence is TGTGCCAGCAGCTGGACAGGGGGAACTAATGAAAAACTGTTTTTT.

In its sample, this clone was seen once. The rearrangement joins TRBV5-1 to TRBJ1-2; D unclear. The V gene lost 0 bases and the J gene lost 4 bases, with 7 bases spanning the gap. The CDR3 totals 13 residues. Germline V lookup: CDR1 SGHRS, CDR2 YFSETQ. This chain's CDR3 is CASSLESTYGYTF. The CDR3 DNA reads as TGCGCCAGCAGCTTGGAGAGCACCTATGGCTACACCTTC.

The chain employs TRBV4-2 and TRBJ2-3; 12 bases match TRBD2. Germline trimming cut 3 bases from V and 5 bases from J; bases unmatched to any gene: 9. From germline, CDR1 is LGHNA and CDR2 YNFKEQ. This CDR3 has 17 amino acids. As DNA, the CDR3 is TGTGCCAGCAGCCATAAGACTAGCGGGAGTATAGGAGATACGCAGTATTTT. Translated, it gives CASSHKTSGSIGDTQYF.

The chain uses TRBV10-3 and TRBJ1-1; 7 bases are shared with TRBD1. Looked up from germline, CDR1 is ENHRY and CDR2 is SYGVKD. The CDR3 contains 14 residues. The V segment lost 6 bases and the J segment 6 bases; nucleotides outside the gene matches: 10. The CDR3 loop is CAISESGGSAEAFF. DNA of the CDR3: TGTGCCATCAGCGAATCAGGGGGTAGCGCTGAAGCTTTCTTT.

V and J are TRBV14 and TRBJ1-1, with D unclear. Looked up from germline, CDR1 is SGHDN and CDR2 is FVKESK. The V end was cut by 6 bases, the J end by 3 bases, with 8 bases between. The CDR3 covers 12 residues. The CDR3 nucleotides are TGTGCCAGCAGGGCCGGATACACTGAAGCTTTCTTT. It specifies CASRAGYTEAFF.

In nucleotides, the CDR3 is TGTGCCAGCTCACTACTAGCGGGAGGTTGGGAGACCCAGTACTTC. This translates into CASSLLAGGWETQYF. The J gene is TRBJ2-5, the V gene TRBV18; 12 nucleotides match TRBD2. V gave up 4 bases and J gave up 5 bases; unmatched junction bases: 5. CDR1 is KGHSH, CDR2 LQKENI, per germline. This CDR3 is built from 15 residues.

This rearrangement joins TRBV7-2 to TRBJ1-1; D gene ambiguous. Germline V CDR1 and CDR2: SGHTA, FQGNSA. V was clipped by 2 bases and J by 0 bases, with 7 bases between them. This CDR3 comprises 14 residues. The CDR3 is CASSLHQVNTEAFF. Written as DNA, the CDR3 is TGTGCCAGCAGCTTACACCAGGTGAACACTGAAGCTTTCTTT. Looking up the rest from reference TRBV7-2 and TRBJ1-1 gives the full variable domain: GAGVSQSPSNKVTEKGKDVELRCDPISGHTALYWYRQSLGQGLEFLIYFQGNSAPDKSGLPSDRFSAERTGGSVSTLTIQRTQQEDSAVYLCASSLHQVNTEAFFGQGTRLTVV.

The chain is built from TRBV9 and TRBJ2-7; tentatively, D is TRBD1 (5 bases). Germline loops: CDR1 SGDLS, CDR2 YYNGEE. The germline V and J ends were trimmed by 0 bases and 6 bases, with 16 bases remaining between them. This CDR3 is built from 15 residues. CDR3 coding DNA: TGTGCCAGCAGCGTAGGGGGCCAGGGTGGTCGCGAGCAGTACTTC. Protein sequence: CASSVGGQGGREQYF.

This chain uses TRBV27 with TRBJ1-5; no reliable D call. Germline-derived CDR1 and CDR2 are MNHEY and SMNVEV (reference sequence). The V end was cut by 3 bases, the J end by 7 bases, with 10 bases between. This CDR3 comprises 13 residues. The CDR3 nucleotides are TGTGCCAGCAGTTTGGTTGGTAGGCAGCCCCAGCATTTT. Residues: CASSLVGRQPQHF.

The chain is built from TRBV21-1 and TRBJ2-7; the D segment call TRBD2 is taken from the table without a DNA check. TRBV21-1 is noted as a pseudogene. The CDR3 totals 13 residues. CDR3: CAPPHGWRNEQYF. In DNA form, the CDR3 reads TGTGCTCCCCCTCACGGGTGGCGGAACGAGCAGTACTTC.

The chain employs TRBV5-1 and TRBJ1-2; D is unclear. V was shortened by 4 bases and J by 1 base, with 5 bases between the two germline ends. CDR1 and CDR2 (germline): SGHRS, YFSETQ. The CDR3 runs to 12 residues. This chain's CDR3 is CASSPSNYGYTF. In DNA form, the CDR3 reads TGCGCCAGCAGCCCCAGTAACTATGGCTACACCTTC.

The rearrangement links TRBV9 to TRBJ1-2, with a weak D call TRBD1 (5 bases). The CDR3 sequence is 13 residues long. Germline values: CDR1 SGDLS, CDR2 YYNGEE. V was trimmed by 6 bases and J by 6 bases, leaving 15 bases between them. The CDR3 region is CASNPPGGHGYTF. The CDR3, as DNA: TGTGCCAGCAACCCCCCTGGGGGACATGGCTACACCTTC.